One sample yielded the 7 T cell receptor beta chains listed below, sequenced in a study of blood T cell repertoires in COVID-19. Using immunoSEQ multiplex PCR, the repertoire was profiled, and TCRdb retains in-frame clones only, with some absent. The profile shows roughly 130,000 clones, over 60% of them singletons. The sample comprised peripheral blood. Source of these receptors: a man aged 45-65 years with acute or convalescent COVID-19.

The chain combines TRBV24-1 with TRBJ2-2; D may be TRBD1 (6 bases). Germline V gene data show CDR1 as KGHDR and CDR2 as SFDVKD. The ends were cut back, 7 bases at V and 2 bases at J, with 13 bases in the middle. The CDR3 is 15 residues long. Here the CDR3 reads CATRNAGANTGELFF. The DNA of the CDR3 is TGTGCCACCAGAAATGCAGGGGCCAACACCGGGGAGCTGTTTTTT.

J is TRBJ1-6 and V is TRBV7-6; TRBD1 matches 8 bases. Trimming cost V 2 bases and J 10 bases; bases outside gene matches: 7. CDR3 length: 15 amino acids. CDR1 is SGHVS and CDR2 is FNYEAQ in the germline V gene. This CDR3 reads CASSLSGGGRSPLHF. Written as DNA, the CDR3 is TGTGCCAGCAGCTTATCAGGGGGCGGACGGTCACCCCTCCACTTT.

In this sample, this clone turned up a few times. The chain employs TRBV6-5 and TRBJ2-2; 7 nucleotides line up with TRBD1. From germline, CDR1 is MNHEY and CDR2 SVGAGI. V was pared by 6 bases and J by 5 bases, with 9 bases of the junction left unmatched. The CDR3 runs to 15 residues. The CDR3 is CASRPGTDRTGELFF. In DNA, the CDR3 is TGTGCCAGCAGACCCGGGACAGACCGTACCGGGGAGCTGTTTTTT.

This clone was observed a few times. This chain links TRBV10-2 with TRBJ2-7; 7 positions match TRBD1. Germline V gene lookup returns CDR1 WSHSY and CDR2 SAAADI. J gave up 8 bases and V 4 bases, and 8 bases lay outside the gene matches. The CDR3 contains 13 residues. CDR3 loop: CASSGRQGGKQYV. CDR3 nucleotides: TGCGCCAGCAGTGGTAGACAGGGCGGCAAGCAGTACGTC.

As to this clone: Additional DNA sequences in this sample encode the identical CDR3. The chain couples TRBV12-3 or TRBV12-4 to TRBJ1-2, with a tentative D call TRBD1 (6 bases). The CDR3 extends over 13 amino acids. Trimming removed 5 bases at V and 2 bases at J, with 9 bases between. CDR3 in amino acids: CASSPDSNYGYTF. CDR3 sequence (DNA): TGTGCCAGCAGTCCGGACAGCAACTATGGCTACACCTTC.

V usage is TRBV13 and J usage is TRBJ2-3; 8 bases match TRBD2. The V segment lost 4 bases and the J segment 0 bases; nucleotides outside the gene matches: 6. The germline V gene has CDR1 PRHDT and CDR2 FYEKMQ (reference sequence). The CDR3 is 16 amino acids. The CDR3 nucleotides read TGTGCCAGCAGCTCCTCGACTAGCGCAAGCACAGATACGCAGTATTTT. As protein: CASSSSTSASTDTQYF.

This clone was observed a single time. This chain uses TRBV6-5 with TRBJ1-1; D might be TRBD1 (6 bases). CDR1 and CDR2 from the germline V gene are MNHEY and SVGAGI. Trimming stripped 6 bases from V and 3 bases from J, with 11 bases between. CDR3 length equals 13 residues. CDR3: CASSRKGDTEAFF. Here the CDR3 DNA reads TGTGCCAGCAGCCGGAAGGGGGACACTGAAGCTTTCTTT.